A single sample is the source of the 26 T cell receptor beta chains below, sequenced in a study of human T cells and chemical hapten exposure (dated by TCRdb to the early 2020s). Libraries were built with RACE. For sequencing, a NextSeq 500 was employed. The raw public data were reprocessed by TCRdb itself: fastp quality trimming at Q25, MiXCR clonotype calling, in-frame beta chains only. One record per CDR3 amino acid sequence lists the most common genes and DNA. The sample table records under 300,000 distinct CDR3 sequences; about 8.6% of these occur just once. About 2.1% of the sample lies in the top ten. The time point label of this sample denotes: pre-sensitization, week 0. What this sample's treatment or condition label stands for: therapeutic diphenylcyclopropenone sensitization with weekly scalp DPC. The material was whole blood, obtained in connection with sensitization to the hapten diphenylcyclopropenone (DPC). The source of these receptors is a woman in her thirties or forties with alopecia areata. Some clones in this sample may be carry-over from other donors' samples.

This clonotype was observed a few times. The rearrangement links TRBV10-3 to TRBJ2-7; D might be TRBD1 (7 bases). The CDR3 runs to 15 residues. Germline values: CDR1 ENHRY, CDR2 SYGVKD. V was shortened by 6 bases and J by 5 bases, with 20 bases between the two germline ends. The CDR3 loop reads CAIRPGGGTTDEQYF. Written as DNA, the CDR3 is TGTGCCATCAGGCCCGGAGGGGGCACTACCGACGAGCAGTACTTC.

This clonotype was counted between two and nine times. The chain combines TRBV28 with TRBJ2-1; 8 bases fit TRBD1. V lost 1 base to trimming and J lost 3 bases; unmatched junction nucleotides: 8. From germline, CDR1 is MDHEN and CDR2 SYDVKM. CDR3 length: 17 amino acids. The CDR3 sequence is CASSLSPWTGSYNEQFF. In DNA form, the CDR3 reads TGTGCCAGCAGTTTATCCCCCTGGACAGGGAGCTACAATGAGCAGTTCTTC. The variable domain in full, with the rest retrieved from reference TRBV28 and TRBJ2-1, is DVKVTQSSRYLVKRTGEKVFLECVQDMDHENMFWYRQDPGLGLRLIYFSYDVKMKEKGDIPEGYSVSREKKERFSLILESASTNQTSMYLCASSLSPWTGSYNEQFFGPGTRLTVL.

The chain links TRBV3-1 to TRBJ2-3; the D gene is possibly TRBD1 (6 bases). This CDR3 is 15 amino acids long. The germline V gene encodes CDR1 LGHDT and CDR2 YNNKEL (reference sequence). The V end was cut by 5 bases, the J end by 2 bases, with 14 bases between. The CDR3 DNA reads as TGTGCCAGCAGCTTCAGGGGCTTGCACACAGATACGCAGTATTTT. Protein: CASSFRGLHTDTQYF.

This clonotype was counted at least ten times. This chain connects TRBV12-3 or TRBV12-4 to TRBJ2-7; 8 bases are a match to TRBD1. This CDR3 is built from 16 residues. V was clipped by 7 bases and J by 2 bases; unmatched bases: 13. The CDR3 nucleotides read TGTGCCAGCACCAAATCTATTGGACAGGGAACCTACGAGCAGTACTTC. It codes for CASTKSIGQGTYEQYF.

This clonotype came up a few times. The chain is built from TRBV18 and TRBJ2-1; 7 bases match TRBD1. The germline V gene encodes CDR1 KGHSH and CDR2 LQKENI. The CDR3 is 18 residues long. Trimming took 0 bases from V and 3 from J; bases not matched to a gene: 11. CDR3 coding DNA: TGTGCCAGCTCACCACCAACAGGGGCGCTAGGGATCTACAATGAGCAGTTCTTC. Translated: CASSPPTGALGIYNEQFF.

The chain is built from TRBV6-2 or TRBV6-3 and TRBJ2-2; possible D gene TRBD1, 6 bases. Trimming cost V 8 bases and J 5 bases, with 6 bases left between them. This CDR3 region has 11 residues. In germline, CDR1 is MNHEY, CDR2 SVGEGT. The CDR3, as DNA: TGTGCCAGCGGACAGACCGGGGAGCTGTTTTTT. Translating gives CASGQTGELFF.

The rearrangement joins TRBV7-2 to TRBJ2-3; 10 bases map to TRBD2. This CDR3 has 20 residues. Germline loops: CDR1 SGHTA, CDR2 FQGNSA. V lost 5 bases and J lost 5; bases outside the gene matches: 22. DNA of the CDR3: TGTGCCAGCAGCCCCAGTCCCAAAGCGGGAGGGACCCTTGGGAGAGATACGCAGTATTTT. Protein product: CASSPSPKAGGTLGRDTQYF.

The chain links TRBV27 to TRBJ2-1, with 11 bases aligning to TRBD2. The germline gives CDR1 MNHEY, CDR2 SMNVEV (reference sequence). The length of the CDR3 is 15 residues. Unmatched junction bases numbered 5, after V lost 4 bases and J lost 6 bases. This CDR3 reads CASSSRLAGGNEQFF. As DNA, the CDR3 is TGTGCCAGCAGTTCCCGGCTAGCGGGAGGCAATGAGCAGTTCTTC.

This clonotype was counted a few times. The genes are TRBV6-2 or TRBV6-3 and TRBJ1-1; the D gene is possibly TRBD1 (5 bases). This CDR3 spans 15 amino acids. Germline CDR1 and CDR2: MNHEY and SVGEGT. V was trimmed by 5 bases and J by 1 base, leaving 14 bases between them. CDR3 in DNA: TGTGCCAGCAGTCCAAGAGGACATAGGAACACTGAAGCTTTCTTT. Protein product: CASSPRGHRNTEAFF.

V usage is TRBV29-1 and J usage is TRBJ2-1; 11 positions match TRBD1. J was trimmed by 3 bases and V by 4 bases; bases with no gene match: 5. Germline-derived CDR1 and CDR2 are SQVTM and ANQGSEA. The CDR3 consists of 15 residues. In DNA, the CDR3 is TGCAGCGTTGGCGGGACAGGGGGGTTCTACAATGAGCAGTTCTTC. It yields the protein CSVGGTGGFYNEQFF.

Concerning this clonotype itself: The junction and the germline gene differ at one end; a read error may be behind it. The rearrangement links TRBV7-7 to TRBJ2-3; D tentatively fits TRBD1 or TRBD2 (6 bases each). The CDR3 has 15 amino acids. CDR1 and CDR2 from the germline V gene are SSHAT and FNYEAQ (reference sequence). This chain's CDR3 is CASSRGTKPTDTQYF. The CDR3 DNA sequence: TGTGCTAGCAGCCGGGGGACAAAACCCACAGATACGCAGTATTTT.

Many counts were recorded for this clonotype. The chain uses TRBV5-1 and TRBJ2-3; D uncertain. V was cut by 0 bases and J by 6 bases, with 8 bases left in between. Germline V gene data show CDR1 as SGHRS and CDR2 as YFSETQ. This CDR3 has 13 residues. The CDR3 DNA is TGCGCCAGCAGCTTGGATCTAATGGATACGCAGTATTTT. It is translated as CASSLDLMDTQYF.

This clonotype was recorded a few times. A junction boundary mismatches the germline segment, possibly from a read error. This sequence joins TRBV7-7 and TRBJ2-3, with unresolved D. The CDR3 is made up of 13 amino acids. CDR1 and CDR2 (germline): SSHAT, FNYEAQ (reference sequence). For the CDR3, the DNA is TGTGCTAGCAGCTTCGGCGAGAAGGATACGCAGTATTTT. Translating it yields CASSFGEKDTQYF.

This clonotype was detected many times. The chain links TRBV4-1 to TRBJ2-1, with D maybe TRBD1 (6 bases). The V gene lost 7 bases and the J gene lost 9 bases, with 25 bases spanning the gap. Germline assignment: CDR1 MGHRA and CDR2 YSYEKL. CDR3 length: 16 amino acids. The CDR3 here is CASTREGESGVGEQFF. CDR3 bases: TGCGCCAGCACCCGTGAGGGCGAGTCAGGGGTTGGTGAGCAGTTCTTC.

CDR3 DNA: TGTGCCAGCAGGGACCCACTAGCCCCCGATACGCAGTATTTT. It yields the protein CASRDPLAPDTQYF. This rearrangement joins TRBV6-5 to TRBJ2-3, with D tentatively TRBD2 (6 bases). Per germline, CDR1 MNHEY and CDR2 SVGAGI. This CDR3 is 14 amino acids long. V was clipped by 6 bases and J by 6 bases, with 16 bases between them.

Only a few counts were recorded for this clonotype. This sequence joins TRBV5-1 and TRBJ2-1; D may be TRBD2 (5 bases). The CDR3 consists of 13 residues. V gave up 0 bases and J gave up 9 bases, with 10 bases separating them. In germline, CDR1 is SGHRS, CDR2 YFSETQ. The CDR3 DNA reads TGCGCCAGCAGCTTGGGGGGAGCGGTTGAGCAGTTCTTC. Its protein is CASSLGGAVEQFF.

This clonotype was seen only a few times. The CDR3 DNA follows: TGCGCCAGCAGCCGCCGGGTCACAGATACGCAGTATTTT. Translating it yields CASSRRVTDTQYF. J is TRBJ2-3 and V is TRBV4-3; D not certain. The ends were cut back, 4 bases at V and 2 bases at J, with 7 bases in the middle. Germline loops: CDR1 LGHNA, CDR2 YSLEER. The length of the CDR3 is 13 residues.

This clonotype was detected a few times. The J gene is TRBJ2-3, the V gene TRBV5-1; TRBD1 agrees at 9 bases. In germline, CDR1 is SGHRS, CDR2 YFSETQ. V was pared by 2 bases and J by 6 bases, with 7 bases of the junction left unmatched. The CDR3 sequence is 15 residues long. Written as DNA, the CDR3 is TGCGCCAGCAGCTTCGGACAGGGGCTAGGGGATACGCAGTATTTT. It yields the protein CASSFGQGLGDTQYF.

There are a few counts of this clonotype. The CDR3 protein is CSARERGSDTQYF. In DNA, the CDR3 is TGCAGTGCTAGAGAAAGGGGATCAGATACGCAGTATTTT. V gene TRBV20-1 combines with J gene TRBJ2-3, with D possibly matching TRBD1 (5 bases). Germline lookup yields CDR1 DFQATT and CDR2 SNEGSKA (reference sequence). CDR3 length equals 13 residues. The V end lost 0 bases, the J end lost 4 bases, and 8 bases lay between the germline ends.

This clonotype was seen only a few times. The gene calls are TRBV7-9 and TRBJ2-5; 11 bases align to TRBD1. The CDR3 extends over 16 amino acids. V lost 3 bases and J lost 1; bases outside the gene matches: 4. CDR1 and CDR2 (germline): SEHNR, FQNEAQ (reference sequence). As DNA, the CDR3 is TGTGCCAGCAGCTTTTTCGGGACAGGGGGCCAAGAGACCCAGTACTTC. Translation: CASSFFGTGGQETQYF. Combining the CDR3 with reference TRBV7-9 and TRBJ2-5 gives the whole variable domain DTGVSQNPRHKITKRGQNVTFRCDPISEHNRLYWYRQTLGQGPEFLTYFQNEAQLEKSRLLSDRFSAERPKGSFSTLEIQRTEQGDSAMYLCASSFFGTGGQETQYFGPGTRLLVL.

This clonotype was counted a few times. The chain is built from TRBV7-2 and TRBJ2-5; the D gene is possibly TRBD1 (5 bases). Trimming cost V 6 bases and J 2 bases, with 10 bases left between them. This CDR3 has 13 amino acids. CDR1 and CDR2 from the germline V gene are SGHTA and FQGNSA. The DNA for the CDR3 is TGTGCCAGCAGTCGGACACTTCAAGAGACCCAGTACTTC. This encodes CASSRTLQETQYF.

In its sample, this clonotype was seen a few times. This chain uses TRBV4-2 with TRBJ2-5; D gene uncertain. CDR1 and CDR2 (germline): LGHNA, YNFKEQ. Trimming pared 3 bases from V and 7 bases from J, leaving 12 bases between. The CDR3 is made up of 13 amino acids. The CDR3 coding sequence is TGTGCCAGCAGCCAGGCAGATGTAAGGACCCAGTACTTC. It codes for CASSQADVRTQYF.

This clonotype was recorded many times. The rearrangement joins TRBV12-3 or TRBV12-4 to TRBJ2-5; TRBD2 agrees at 9 bases. This CDR3 has 15 amino acids. Trimming at V came to 2 bases and at J to 4 bases, leaving 5 bases not matched to a gene. This CDR3 is CASSLSLAGRETQYF. The CDR3 nucleotides are TGTGCCAGCAGTTTATCCCTAGCGGGAAGAGAGACCCAGTACTTC.

This clonotype appeared many times. This chain links TRBV12-3 or TRBV12-4 with TRBJ2-2; D uncertain. Trimming shortened V by 6 bases and J by 7 bases, and 6 bases separated the two germline ends. The CDR3 sequence is 11 residues long. The CDR3 bases are TGTGCCAGCAGAACACACGGGGAGCTGTTTTTT. This encodes CASRTHGELFF.

This clonotype was counted many times. The rearrangement links TRBV9 to TRBJ2-2; D is perhaps TRBD1 (5 bases). Trimming cost V 2 bases and J 5 bases, with 10 bases left between them. Germline V gene sequence: CDR1 SGDLS, CDR2 YYNGEE. The CDR3 runs to 14 residues. The CDR3 nucleotides are TGTGCCAGCAGCGTGGGGCCCGATACCGGGGAGCTGTTTTTT. This translates into CASSVGPDTGELFF. The variable domain in full, with the rest retrieved from reference TRBV9 and TRBJ2-2, is DSGVTQTPKHLITATGQRVTLRCSPRSGDLSVYWYQQSLDQGLQFLIQYYNGEERAKGNILERFSAQQFPDLHSELNLSSLELGDSALYFCASSVGPDTGELFFGEGSRLTVL.

V gene TRBV4-3 combines with J gene TRBJ1-5, with unresolved D. This CDR3 has 16 amino acids. Germline V gives CDR1 LGHNA, CDR2 YSLEER. Deletions cut 4 bases from V and 8 bases from J, with 21 bases between. The CDR3 DNA reads as TGCGCCAGCAGCCTGACCTGGGTCCAGAGTAGGGAGCCCCAGCATTTT. It yields the protein CASSLTWVQSREPQHF.